There are many counts of the clone carrying this TCR beta chain. Its antigen is currently unknown. Samples came from axillary lymph nodes draining the breast cancer. There are 14 residues in the CDR3. V lost 9 bases and J lost 6, with 19 bases in between. Germline values: CDR1 SNHLY, CDR2 FYNNEI. TCRdb ran MiXCR on the multiplex PCR reads and lists one entry per CDR3 protein. The table shows about 200,000 distinct CDR3 sequences, with 30% to 40% occurring only once. These data originate in a study of breast tumors, draining lymph nodes, adjacent tissues. Findings and limits, study-wide: Compared with lymph nodes, tumors were less diverse; compared with nontumor tissue, more. Most tumor T cells seemingly derive from lymph node, then expand in tumor. That most tumor T cells come from lymph nodes remained unproven.

The chain employs TRBV2 and TRBJ2-3; maybe TRBD2 (6 bases). This TCR derives from a female donor with breast cancer. Some clones in this sample may be carry-over from other donors' samples. Input material: axillary lymph node tissue. CDR3 in amino acids: CASSRDSTTDTQYF. The CDR3 DNA is TGTGCCAGTTCTAGGGACTCAACCACGGATACGCAGTATTTT.